Listed below are T cell receptor beta chains from one sample, sequenced in a study of graft-versus-host responses after intestinal transplantation. Method: immunoSEQ multiplex PCR; TCRdb's copy keeps in-frame clones and lacks some. The table lists over 70,000 clones, approximately 93% of them singletons. Their antigen targets remain unknown. The input for sequencing was unstimulated CD8+ T cells sorted from spleen or lymph node cells, taken before intestinal transplant. These receptor sequences come from a human donor who received an intestinal transplant. Each CDR3 is given with its conserved first and last residue. The order of the fields is CDR3 protein, J gene, V gene.

CDR3 protein: CASSEPYVGGEETQYF; J gene: TRBJ2-5; V gene: TRBV2
CDR3 protein: CASSEAVHKSTDTQYF; J gene: TRBJ2-3; V gene: TRBV6-1
CDR3 protein: CASSQALTIYNEQFF; J gene: TRBJ2-1; V gene: TRBV4-1
CDR3 protein: CASSSTGPLEQYF; J gene: TRBJ2-7; V gene: TRBV27
CDR3 protein: CASRGGTPYNEQFF; J gene: TRBJ2-1; V gene: TRBV28
CDR3 protein: CASIPLGDRSNTGELFF; J gene: TRBJ2-2; V gene: TRBV2
CDR3 protein: CASSLGRDTEAFF; J gene: TRBJ1-1; V gene: TRBV28
CDR3 protein: CASSWGQGINEQFF; J gene: TRBJ2-1; V gene: TRBV19
CDR3 protein: CASSQHYGNNEQFF; J gene: TRBJ2-1; V gene: TRBV4-1
CDR3 protein: CASSVAGWGDTGELFF; J gene: TRBJ2-2; V gene: TRBV9
CDR3 protein: CASSLVGNKETQYF; J gene: TRBJ2-5; V gene: TRBV5-6